The source of this T cell receptor beta chain is a study of vaccination effects on CD4 cells after COVID-19 (dated by TCRdb to between 2020 and 2023). For the study in its entirety: Each participant received two doses of an mRNA SARS-CoV-2 vaccine, either BNT162b2 or mRNA-1273. SARS-CoV-2 spike-specific CD4+ TCR repertoires were compared before and after mRNA vaccination in COVID-19 convalescent patients and in infection-naive vaccine recipients. Altogether, roughly 10 COVID-19 convalescent patients and a handful of SARS-CoV-2-naive healthy vaccine recipients made up the full study. In the study, cultures from other donors were sequenced using the Oncomine TCR Beta short-read assay on an Illumina iSeq 100. Paper-wide results and their limitations: In healthy vaccine recipients, vaccine-induced clones were almost all SARS-CoV-2 mono-reactive, with only 1 of 255 being cross-reactive with common cold coronaviruses. Limitations of the study were the small number of convalescent patients and the absence of early post-infection timepoints. At late post-vaccination timepoints, both infection-induced and vaccine-induced clones showed marked clonal contraction, consistent with waning T cell responses.

In regard to this clone: Its antigen is currently not known. It has no much larger one-base neighbor in the sample; base qualities were not kept.

Cut back by 2 bases and 6 bases, the V and J ends lie 16 bases apart. CDR1 and CDR2 (SEHNR, FQNEAQ) derive from the germline V gene (reference sequence). The CDR3 runs 15 residues from the cysteine to the phenylalanine. Just CDR3 DNA is preserved here, 45 bases in frame from base 1. To identify antigen-specific CD4+ T cell clonotypes by their expansion, the ViraFEST assay first stimulated PBMC with viral peptide pools and then applied TCR sequencing. After less than eleven days of culture, CD4+ T cells were isolated with the EasySep CD4+ T cell isolation kit. The absence of prior SARS-CoV-2 infection in healthy vaccine recipients was confirmed by negative nucleocapsid antibodies before and after vaccination. Two million PBMC per well were cultured in IMDM with about 5% human AB serum, 10 IU/ml IL-2 and gentamicin, plus 10 ug/ml peptides. On days 3 and 7, half of the culture medium was replaced with fresh IL-2-containing medium. Unless otherwise noted, each peptide stimulation condition was cultured in triplicate wells. Using Ficoll-Paque Plus gradient centrifugation, PBMC were separated from whole blood and then either used fresh or cryopreserved at -140C. Overlapping peptide pools spanned the spike proteins of SARS-CoV-2 and the common cold coronaviruses HCoV-NL63, HCoV-OC43 and HCoV-229E. The QIAamp micro DNA kit was used to extract genomic DNA from the cultured CD4+ T cells.

The protocol used for the library was the immunoSEQ multiplex PCR assay. TCR beta CDR3 sequencing was performed on DNA from the cultured, isolated CD4+ T cells. Processing in the source paper ran as follows. Non-productive TCR sequences were discarded, and reads were trimmed to the CDR3 region, with only CDR3s of 7 or more amino acids retained. Antigen-specific clonotypes were identified using the MANAFEST web app by comparison of expansion in peptide wells against reference cultures. For clones to be considered positive, expansion at FDR<0.05 versus reference and all other wells, an odds ratio above 5, and a frequency above 0.1% in two replicate wells were required. Clonotypes significantly expanded in SARS-CoV-2 spike wells and in at least one common cold coronavirus spike condition were defined as cross-reactive. Levenshtein distance calculated with the stringdist R package was used to assess CDR3 similarity, and unrooted trees were constructed with ape in R 3.6.1. What TCRdb holds here is the immuneACCESS table cut down to in-frame rearrangements. Part of the clones is not present; checked against another copy, under half of the missing clones reflect an unresolved V gene, and the others are unexplained. V, J and clone size are taken as reported in that table, and D and trimming were inferred from the DNA itself. Counted in this sample were approximately 82,000 clones; roughly 74% of them appeared once. The ten biggest clones cover 1.5% to 2% of the sample.

This material consisted of CD4+ T cells from PBMCs cultured with HCoV-229E spike peptides, taken before COVID-19 vaccination. The intended sense of this specimen's cell subset or site label: HCoV-229E spike overlapping peptide pool stimulation. The sequence is built from TRBV7-9 and TRBJ1-2; TRBD1 is a weak D gene call, 5 bases matching. The receptor comes from a human donor who received a COVID-19 vaccine. The CDR3 protein sequence reads: CASSLRGEVWDGYTF. In nucleotides, the sequence is TGTGCCAGCAGCTTAAGGGGTGAGGTATGGGATGGCTACACCTTC.